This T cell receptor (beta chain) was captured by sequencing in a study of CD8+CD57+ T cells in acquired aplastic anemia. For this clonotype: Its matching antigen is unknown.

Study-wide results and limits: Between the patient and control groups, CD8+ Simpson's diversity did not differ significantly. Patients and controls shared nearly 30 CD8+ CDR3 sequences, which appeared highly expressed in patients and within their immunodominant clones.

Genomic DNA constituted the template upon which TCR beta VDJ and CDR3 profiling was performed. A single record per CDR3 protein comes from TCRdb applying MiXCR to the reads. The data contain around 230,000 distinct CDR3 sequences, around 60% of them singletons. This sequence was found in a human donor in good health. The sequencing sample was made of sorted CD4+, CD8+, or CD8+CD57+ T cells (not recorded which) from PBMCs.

CDR3 region: CASTGQAQGYTF. CDR3 bases: TGTGCCAGCACCGGACAGGCCCAGGGCTACACCTTC. V gene TRBV5-6 combines with J gene TRBJ1-2, with 7 nucleotides matching TRBD1. The V segment lost 6 bases and the J segment 8 bases; nucleotides outside the gene matches: 7. Looked up from germline, CDR1 is SGHDT and CDR2 is YYEEEE. The CDR3 has 12 residues.